This entry is about one T cell receptor (beta chain). What it binds is unknown. This entry belongs to a study of OX40 agonist ivuxolimab in advanced cancers. Study-level information: Eligibility rules accepted prior anti-PD-1, anti-PD-L1 or anti-CTLA-4 therapy, and 30% to 40% had some. The study reported partial responses in three patients: one hepatocellular carcinoma, two cutaneous melanoma.

Points from the study as a whole: Nonresponders included some who also had low normalized T-cell clonal expansion. Among the least clonally expanded were partial responders at 0.1-3.0 mg/kg.

CDR1 SQVTM and CDR2 ANQGSEA come from the germline V gene. There are 13 residues in the CDR3. V trimming: 6 bases; J trimming: 8 bases; junction bases outside the gene matches: 12. Some clones are missing from TCRdb's copy, which holds only in-frame ones; the method was immunoSEQ multiplex PCR. The sample shows about 62,000 clones, 85% of them seen only once. This receptor was taken from an adult with an advanced solid tumor such as melanoma, head and neck, liver or kidney cancer. The chain employs TRBV29-1 and TRBJ1-2; TRBD1 aligns across 7 bases. The sequencing here drew on CD4+ or CD8+ T cells sorted from blood, taken in a trial of the OX40 agonist ivuxolimab. The chain's CDR3 is CSVATGATYGYTF. CDR3 DNA sequence: TGCAGCGTCGCAACAGGGGCGACGTACGGCTACACCTTC.